These 7 T cell receptor beta chains came from one sample sequenced in a study of vaccination effects on CD4 cells after COVID-19. This table comes from immunoSEQ multiplex PCR, and its TCRdb copy is limited to in-frame clones, with some not included. The sample lists tens of thousands of clones; less than 80% were seen once. What these receptors recognize is not known. When less than 11 days of culture had elapsed, CD4+ T cells were isolated. Each participant was given two doses of one vaccine (BNT162b2 or mRNA-1273). The sequences come from CD4+ T cells from PBMCs cultured without peptide, collected after COVID-19 vaccination. The receptors originated from a human donor who received a COVID-19 vaccine.

V and J are TRBV5-4 and TRBJ2-5, with D perhaps TRBD1 (6 bases). V was clipped by 0 bases and J by 4 bases, with 13 bases between them. Germline V CDR1 and CDR2: SGHNT, YYREEE (reference sequence). The CDR3 totals 15 residues. CDR3 sequence reads: CASSLAQGLGETQYF. CDR3 in DNA: TGTGCCAGCAGCTTGGCTCAGGGGCTGGGAGAGACCCAGTACTTC.

This chain joins TRBV7-3 and TRBJ2-1; D perhaps matches TRBD1 (6 bases). The CDR3 spans 13 residues. The V and J ends lost 4 bases and 10 bases respectively, with 14 bases between them. Per germline, CDR1 SGHTA and CDR2 FQGTGA. The CDR3 DNA reads TGTGCCAGCAGCTCCCGGAACAGGGACGAGCAGTTCTTC. Translated, it gives CASSSRNRDEQFF.

The chain joins TRBV12-3 or TRBV12-4 to TRBJ1-1; 12 nucleotides align to TRBD1. CDR3 size: 13 residues. The V gene end was trimmed by 5 bases and the J gene end by 11 bases; junction bases not matched to a gene: 6. CDR3 sequence (DNA): TGTGCCAGCAGTGGGACAGGGGGCGGAGGCGCTTTCTTT. As protein: CASSGTGGGGAFF.

The chain is built from TRBV5-4 and TRBJ1-1; D perhaps matches TRBD1 (6 bases). Trimming cost V 5 bases and J 5 bases, with 13 bases left between them. The germline CDR1 and CDR2 sequences are SGHNT and YYREEE (reference sequence). The CDR3 is 13 amino acids. The CDR3 coding sequence is TGTGCCAGCAGTCCCGGGGGCGGAACTGAAGCTTTCTTT. The encoded protein is CASSPGGGTEAFF.

This chain's CDR3 is CASSFQAPQPQHF. Written as DNA, the CDR3 is TGTGCCAGCAGCTTCCAGGCGCCTCAGCCCCAGCATTTT. V usage is TRBV7-9 and J usage is TRBJ1-5; D remains ambiguous. Looked up from germline, CDR1 is SEHNR and CDR2 is FQNEAQ (reference sequence). The CDR3 extends over 13 amino acids. V lost 3 bases and J lost 6, with 9 bases in between. The full variable domain, its missing parts supplied by reference TRBV7-9 and TRBJ1-5, is DTGVSQNPRHKITKRGQNVTFRCDPISEHNRLYWYRQTLGQGPEFLTYFQNEAQLEKSRLLSDRFSAERPKGSFSTLEIQRTEQGDSAMYLCASSFQAPQPQHFGDGTRLSIL.

This sequence joins TRBV4-2 and TRBJ2-4; D call uncertain. Per germline, CDR1 LGHNA and CDR2 YNFKEQ. The CDR3 length is 17 residues. The germline V and J ends were trimmed by 7 bases and 3 bases, with 22 bases remaining between them. CDR3 sequence reads: CASTPYPPEIGKNIQYF. CDR3 coding DNA: TGTGCCAGCACCCCTTATCCCCCCGAGATTGGCAAAAACATTCAGTACTTC.

The chain combines TRBV5-4 with TRBJ1-1; D is possibly TRBD1 (5 bases). Trimming took 4 bases from V and 1 from J, leaving 14 bases between them. The CDR3 is 15 residues long. Per the germline V gene, CDR1 is SGHNT and CDR2 is YYREEE (reference sequence). The CDR3 sequence: CASSARGTGNTEAFF. CDR3 nucleotides: TGTGCCAGCAGCGCCCGGGGGACGGGGAACACTGAAGCTTTCTTT.